This T cell receptor beta chain stems from a study of T cell changes during pregnancy in multiple sclerosis (dated by TCRdb to between 2017 and 2020). About the study as a whole: In women with multiple sclerosis, the researchers looked at how the T cell repertoire shifted as pregnancy progressed.

Preparation of the library involved the immunoSEQ multiplex PCR assay. As stored in TCRdb, this immuneACCESS dataset retains in-frame rearrangements with V and J assigned. A fraction of the clones does not appear; measured against another copy, unresolved V genes explain less than half of the discrepancy, and the remainder lacks a known reason. This sample is represented by roughly 46,000 clones; approximately 94% of them were singletons. The ten largest account for around 4% of the sample. The CDR3, from cysteine to phenylalanine, totals 15 residues. This entry keeps only the CDR3 DNA: 45 bases, framed from base 1. CDR1 and CDR2 are drawn from the germline V gene (reference sequence): LNHDA, SQIVND. The germline V and J ends show losses of 3 bases and 4 bases respectively, and no gene match explains 7 bases of the junction. Comment on this clone: What antigen it recognizes has not been identified. No base quality information exists; no much larger clone differs at one position.

The rearranged chain carries TRBV19 and TRBJ2-7, with TRBD1 identical over 9 junction bases. The source is a female donor with multiple sclerosis, enrolled in a pregnancy study. The material was CD8+ T cells from peripheral blood mononuclear cells, obtained in the first trimester of pregnancy. The CDR3 sequence is CASSMGQGGPYEQYF. In nucleotide form, the sequence is TGTGCCAGTAGTATGGGACAGGGTGGGCCTTACGAGCAGTACTTC.